This TCR beta chain was recorded in a study of T cells in Graves' hyperthyroidism and ophthalmopathy. General observations from the study: Blood held most thyroid clonotypes expanded above 0.001 frequency.

RNA transcripts gave rise to amplified TCR beta CDR3 regions. RT-PCR in the first round (using the HTBI primer set) targeted the TCR CDR3. TCRdb redid the calling of the multiplex PCR reads with MiXCR, one entry per CDR3 protein. Of roughly 400,000 distinct CDR3 sequences listed, about 14% are singletons. Ophthalmopathy cases met thresholds of Clinical Activity Score at least 3, NOSPECS grade at least 4 and duration under 3 months. Uncontrolled infection, other autoimmune disease, pregnancy or lactation disqualified patients from enrolment. For the diagnoses, clinical symptoms, serum thyroxine and TRAb, thyroid ultrasound and orbital computed tomography were used. This clonotype was seen repeatedly, ten times or more. Its antigen is unidentified. The V end lost 3 bases, the J end lost 7 bases, and 13 bases lay between the germline ends. CDR1 is GTSNPN and CDR2 is SVGIG in the germline V gene (reference sequence). CDR3 length equals 13 residues.

This sequence originates from a man aged 50 to 59 with Graves' ophthalmopathy. Sequenced: blood. V gene TRBV30 combines with J gene TRBJ2-1; a weak D match, TRBD2 (6 bases). The CDR3 sequence: CAWRGGSGNEQFF. CDR3 sequence (DNA): TGTGCCTGGAGGGGGGGTAGTGGGAATGAGCAGTTCTTC.